The 5 T cell receptor beta chains given below trace back to one sample, sequenced in a study of T cell responses to AZD1222 COVID-19 vaccine. The assay was immunoSEQ multiplex PCR, and TCRdb's table has in-frame clones only and misses some. This repertoire shows approximately 160,000 clones, roughly 89% found once; its top ten account for roughly 5%. Here the sequenced sample was peripheral blood, taken on day 0 of AZD1222 vaccination. These receptors were obtained from an adult in good health.

This chain uses TRBV6-5 with TRBJ1-2; 9 positions match TRBD1. This CDR3 has 16 amino acids. The V and J ends lost 4 bases and 2 bases, in that order; junction bases with no gene match: 8. Germline CDR1 and CDR2: MNHEY and SVGAGI. For the CDR3, the DNA is TGTGCCAGCAGTTTCGTATCCGGGACAGGGAACTATGGCTACACCTTC. Translating it yields CASSFVSGTGNYGYTF.

The chain uses TRBV5-1 and TRBJ2-1; maybe TRBD2 (6 bases). V was cut by 1 base and J by 7 bases, with 27 bases left in between. The CDR3 spans 19 residues. CDR1 SGHRS and CDR2 YFSETQ come from the germline V gene. This CDR3 reads CASSLFFGDFSGPENEQFF. The CDR3 coding sequence is TGCGCCAGCAGCTTGTTTTTCGGGGACTTTTCGGGCCCCGAAAATGAGCAGTTCTTC.

The CDR3 region is CASSYVLAHSRNYEQYF. The CDR3 DNA is TGTGCCAGCAGTTACGTCCTAGCTCACTCCCGTAATTACGAGCAGTACTTC. V and J are TRBV6-2 or TRBV6-3 and TRBJ2-7; the D gene is possibly TRBD2 (5 bases). The CDR3 sequence is 17 residues long. Deletions cut 2 bases from V and 4 bases from J, with 21 bases between. Looked up from germline, CDR1 is MNHEY and CDR2 is SVGEGT.

The chain couples TRBV7-9 to TRBJ1-5, with D possibly TRBD1 on 6 matching bases. There are 16 residues in the CDR3. Germline V lookup: CDR1 SEHNR, CDR2 FQNEAQ (reference sequence). V lost 1 base, J lost 2 bases, and 12 bases lay in between. The CDR3 sequence is CASSLGGANGNQPQHF. The CDR3 DNA reads as TGTGCCAGCAGCTTAGGGGGGGCTAACGGCAATCAGCCCCAGCATTTT.

This sequence joins TRBV24-1 and TRBJ2-5; 7 nucleotides match TRBD1. Germline V gives CDR1 KGHDR, CDR2 SFDVKD. V lost 9 bases to trimming and J lost 2 bases; unmatched junction nucleotides: 5. The CDR3 totals 13 residues. CDR3 coding DNA: TGTGCCACCCGAAGGACAGGACAAGAGACCCAGTACTTC. Translated, it gives CATRRTGQETQYF.